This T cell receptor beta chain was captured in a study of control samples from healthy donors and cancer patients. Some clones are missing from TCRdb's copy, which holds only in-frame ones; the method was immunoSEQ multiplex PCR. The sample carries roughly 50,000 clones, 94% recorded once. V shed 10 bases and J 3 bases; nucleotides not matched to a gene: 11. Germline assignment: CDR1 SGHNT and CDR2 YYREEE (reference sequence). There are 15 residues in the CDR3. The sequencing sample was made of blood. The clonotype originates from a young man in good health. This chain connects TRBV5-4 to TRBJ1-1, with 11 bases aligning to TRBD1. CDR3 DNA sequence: TGTGCCGTTGGTGGCGGACAGGGGGCTGACACTGAAGCTTTCTTT. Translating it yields CAVGGGQGADTEAFF.